This T cell receptor beta chain was observed in a study of cytomegalovirus exposure and HLA in healthy donors. The primer mix had 60 Vbeta and 13 Jbeta primers. Measured with immunoSEQ multiplex PCR; TCRdb has only the in-frame clones, and not every one. The sample yields about 280,000 clones, around 90% seen once. Remarks on this clone: Antigen unknown.

Overall study findings and caveats: According to an earlier analysis, most TCR beta V segments yielded productive rearrangements about 87% or about 30% of the time. In a later analysis, an Asian-associated ancestry cluster reportedly showed fewer N-insertions than the 666-donor mean. It emerged from a later analysis that several of the most significant clusters appeared to be linked to common viral pathogens. Published work reported that the classifier diagnosed cytomegalovirus status with high specificity and sensitivity.

The CDR3 spans 14 residues. The germline gives CDR1 SNHLY, CDR2 FYNNEI. Trimming at V came to 3 bases and at J to 9 bases, leaving 5 bases not matched to a gene. This chain links TRBV2 with TRBJ1-6; TRBD1 agrees at 7 bases. The sample comprised PBMCs. This receptor was identified in a woman aged 18-30 years in good health and CMV-seronegative. CDR3 DNA sequence: TGTGCCAGCAGTGAGACAGGGATCGCTTCACCCCTCCACTTT. Translating it yields CASSETGIASPLHF.